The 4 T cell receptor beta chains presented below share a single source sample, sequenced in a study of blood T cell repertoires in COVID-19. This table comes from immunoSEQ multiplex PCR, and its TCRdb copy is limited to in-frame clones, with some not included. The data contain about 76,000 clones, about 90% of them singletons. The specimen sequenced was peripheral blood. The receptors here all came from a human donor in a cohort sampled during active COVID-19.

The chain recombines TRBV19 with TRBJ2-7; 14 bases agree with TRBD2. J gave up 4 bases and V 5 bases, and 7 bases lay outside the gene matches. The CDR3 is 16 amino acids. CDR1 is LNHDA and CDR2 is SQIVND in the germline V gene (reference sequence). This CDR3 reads CASSGRLAGGPYEQYF. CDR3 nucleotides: TGTGCCAGTAGTGGTCGACTAGCGGGGGGGCCTTACGAGCAGTACTTC.

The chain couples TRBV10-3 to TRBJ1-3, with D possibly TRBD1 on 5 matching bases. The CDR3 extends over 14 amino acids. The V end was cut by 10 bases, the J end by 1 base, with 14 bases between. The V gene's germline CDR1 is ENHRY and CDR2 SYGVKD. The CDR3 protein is CASTGEGSGNTIYF. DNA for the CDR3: TGTGCCAGCACGGGGGAGGGATCTGGAAACACCATATATTTT.

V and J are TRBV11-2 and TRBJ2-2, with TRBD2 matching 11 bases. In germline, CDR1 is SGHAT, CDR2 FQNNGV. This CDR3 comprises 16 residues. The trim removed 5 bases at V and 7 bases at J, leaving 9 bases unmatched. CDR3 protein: CASSQIAGGPYGELFF. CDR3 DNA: TGTGCCAGCAGCCAGATAGCGGGGGGGCCTTACGGGGAGCTGTTTTTT. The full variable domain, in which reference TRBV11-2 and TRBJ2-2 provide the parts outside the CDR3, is EAGVAQSPRYKIIEKRQSVAFWCNPISGHATLYWYQQILGQGPKLLIQFQNNGVVDDSQLPKDRFSAERLKGVDSTLKIQPAKLEDSAVYLCASSQIAGGPYGELFFGEGSRLTVL.

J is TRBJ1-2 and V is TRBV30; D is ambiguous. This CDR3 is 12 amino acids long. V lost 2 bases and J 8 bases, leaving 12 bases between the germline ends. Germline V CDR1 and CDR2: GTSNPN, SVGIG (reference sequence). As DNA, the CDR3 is TGTGCCTGGAGTAGAGAGGTGAGAGGCTACACCTTC. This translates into CAWSREVRGYTF.